Below are 31 T cell receptor beta chains sequenced from a single sample in a study of blood T cells in healthy people across ages. Alongside a J-beta primer mix, a sample-barcoded 5' primer served in a second PCR lasting 7 to 11 cycles. TCRdb independently ran MiXCR on the 5' RACE reads; one entry per CDR3 protein. The sample has some 640,000 distinct CDR3 sequences; around half are singletons. Sequencing input: blood. Source of these receptors: a woman aged 60 to 75 in good health.

V usage is TRBV10-3 and J usage is TRBJ2-7, with D perhaps TRBD1 (6 bases). The germline V and J ends were trimmed by 4 bases and 3 bases, with 13 bases remaining between them. The V gene's germline CDR1 is ENHRY and CDR2 SYGVKD. CDR3 length: 14 amino acids. CDR3 sequence reads: CAISGGQGDYEQYF. DNA of the CDR3: TGTGCCATCAGTGGGGGACAAGGGGACTACGAGCAGTACTTC.

This clonotype was seen more than once but under ten times. This may be a read error, as it is one base from a much larger clone. This chain uses TRBV5-1 with TRBJ2-5, with 8 positions matching TRBD2. CDR3 size: 15 residues. V was pared by 1 base and J by 7 bases, with 9 bases of the junction left unmatched. Germline CDR1 and CDR2: SGHRS and YFSETQ. CDR3 bases: TGCGCCAGCAGCTTGTTAGCGGGGCGGGAAGGGACCCAGTACTTC. Protein: CASSLLAGREGTQYF.

As concerns this clonotype: A junction boundary mismatches the germline segment, possibly from a read error. This chain joins TRBV7-2 and TRBJ2-5; perhaps TRBD2 as D (5 bases). The CDR3 loop spans 14 amino acids. The germline gives CDR1 SGHTA, CDR2 FQGNSA. The CDR3: CAGSTFGAGETQYF. CDR3 in DNA: TGTGCCGGCAGCACCTTTGGTGCGGGAGAGACCCAGTACTTC.

Comments on this clonotype: One end of the junction fails to match germline, which may point to a read error. CDR3 amino acids: CASSSTGGPYNERFF. Here the CDR3 DNA reads TGTGCCAGCAGCTCGACAGGGGGGCCCTACAATGAGCGGTTCTTC. The V gene is TRBV7-3, the J gene TRBJ2-1; 9 bases agree with TRBD1. The CDR3 spans 15 residues. Germline V gives CDR1 SGHTA, CDR2 FQGTGA.

The chain is built from TRBV15 and TRBJ2-4, with TRBD1 matching 8 bases. Near its end, the DNA agrees better with TRBJ2-7, so the J call may be wrong. CDR1 is LNHNV, CDR2 YYDKDF, per germline (reference sequence). CDR3 length equals 13 residues. The CDR3 DNA reads as TGTGCCACCAGCAGCGGGACAGGCTACGAGCAGTACTTC. Translated, it gives CATSSGTGYEQYF.

The chain joins TRBV5-1 to TRBJ2-5; perhaps TRBD1 as D (6 bases). V was shortened by 3 bases and J by 5 bases, with 23 bases between the two germline ends. Germline CDR1 reads SGHRS; CDR2 reads YFSETQ. The CDR3 is 17 residues long. The CDR3, as DNA: TGCGCCAGCAGCTCATCCCAGGGGCCCCTTAGGATGGAGACCCAGTACTTC. Translated, it gives CASSSSQGPLRMETQYF. The complete variable domain, with remaining parts taken from reference TRBV5-1 and TRBJ2-5, reads KAGVTQTPRYLIKTRGQQVTLSCSPISGHRSVSWYQQTPGQGLQFLFEYFSETQRNKGNFPGRFSGRQFSNSRSEMNVSTLELGDSALYLCASSSSQGPLRMETQYFGPGTRLLVL.

The J gene is TRBJ1-1, the V gene TRBV10-3; no reliable D call. Trimming took off 2 bases at V and 0 bases at J, with 7 bases between the two ends. The CDR3 consists of 14 residues. Germline CDR1 and CDR2: ENHRY and SYGVKD. CDR3 nucleotide sequence: TGTGCCATCAGTGAGCCCTCCATGAACACTGAAGCTTTCTTT. This translates into CAISEPSMNTEAFF.

In this sample, this clonotype turned up a few times. V gene TRBV20-1 combines with J gene TRBJ2-1; 7 bases map to TRBD2. V was clipped by 7 bases and J by 3 bases; unmatched bases: 6. Germline CDR1 DFQATT, CDR2 SNEGSKA (reference sequence). The length of the CDR3 is 13 residues. For the CDR3, the DNA is TGCAGTGGAGCCGGGACTATCTACAATGAGCAGTTCTTC. Translating gives CSGAGTIYNEQFF.

The chain couples TRBV11-1 to TRBJ2-5, with D perhaps TRBD2 (6 bases). CDR3 length: 16 amino acids. Germline V gives CDR1 SGHAT, CDR2 FQDESV (reference sequence). V dropped 1 base and J dropped 3 bases, with 15 bases sitting between them. CDR3 sequence reads: CASSLVRDWKKETQYF. DNA of the CDR3: TGTGCCAGCAGCTTAGTGAGGGACTGGAAAAAAGAGACCCAGTACTTC. Using reference TRBV11-1 and TRBJ2-5 for the parts outside the CDR3, the full variable domain is EAEVAQSPRYKITEKSQAVAFWCDPISGHATLYWYRQILGQGPELLVQFQDESVVDDSQLPKDRFSAERLKGVDSTLKIQPAELGDSAMYLCASSLVRDWKKETQYFGPGTRLLVL.

J is TRBJ2-7 and V is TRBV13; 7 nucleotides match TRBD1. The CDR3 length is 16 residues. CDR1 and CDR2 from the germline V gene are PRHDT and FYEKMQ (reference sequence). V lost 5 bases to trimming and J lost 1 base; unmatched junction nucleotides: 11. CDR3: CASSQYDRAASYEQYF. The CDR3 DNA reads TGTGCCAGCAGCCAGTACGACAGGGCGGCTTCCTACGAGCAGTACTTC.

The chain uses TRBV4-1 and TRBJ1-5; D call uncertain. In germline, CDR1 is MGHRA, CDR2 YSYEKL. Trimming cost V 1 base and J 9 bases, with 13 bases left between them. This CDR3 spans 14 amino acids. CDR3 nucleotides: TGCGCCAGCAGCCAAGGCCCCGGGGAGTTGCCCCAGCATTTT. Amino acid sequence: CASSQGPGELPQHF.

This chain connects TRBV30 to TRBJ2-4, with D possibly TRBD1 on 7 matching bases. The V end was cut by 2 bases, the J end by 3 bases, with 14 bases between. CDR1 is GTSNPN and CDR2 is SVGIG in the germline V gene (reference sequence). The CDR3 runs 15 residues. The CDR3 DNA reads as TGTGCCTGGAGTCAGACAGGGCGGGGCAAAAACATTCAGTACTTC. It yields the protein CAWSQTGRGKNIQYF.

The rearrangement joins TRBV7-9 to TRBJ1-1; a weak D match, TRBD1 (6 bases). Germline CDR1 reads SEHNR; CDR2 reads FQNEAQ (reference sequence). The V end was cut by 3 bases, the J end by 4 bases, with 15 bases between. The CDR3 has 15 residues. CDR3 residues: CASSFGGAWSTEAFF. The CDR3 bases are TGTGCCAGCAGCTTCGGGGGGGCATGGTCCACTGAAGCTTTCTTT.

This clonotype appeared a few times. V is TRBV29-1 and J is TRBJ2-7; 7 bases agree with TRBD1. Trimming at V came to 4 bases and at J to 5 bases, leaving 5 bases not matched to a gene. Germline CDR1 SQVTM, CDR2 ANQGSEA. The CDR3 length is 12 residues. The CDR3 DNA sequence: TGCAGCGTTGGTCACAGGGGTAACGAGCAGTACTTC. It codes for CSVGHRGNEQYF.

This clonotype appeared a single time. The V call is TRBV11-2, the J call TRBJ2-5, with TRBD2 identical over 10 bases. After removal of 0 bases from V and 5 bases from J, the junction contained 6 bases not matched to a gene. The CDR3 runs to 16 residues. Per the germline V gene, CDR1 is SGHAT and CDR2 is FQNNGV. Here the CDR3 reads CASSLDRAGGPETQYF. CDR3 DNA sequence: TGTGCCAGCAGCTTAGATAGAGCGGGAGGGCCGGAGACCCAGTACTTC.

This chain connects TRBV7-3 to TRBJ2-3; D may be TRBD2 (6 bases). Per the germline V gene, CDR1 is SGHTA and CDR2 is FQGTGA. V lost 2 bases to trimming and J lost 3 bases, with 12 bases between them. This CDR3 comprises 15 residues. This CDR3 is CASSLFRLATDTQYF. CDR3 nucleotides: TGTGCCAGCAGCTTATTTCGTCTAGCGACAGATACGCAGTATTTT.

The table lists this clonotype with many counts. The chain carries TRBV7-2 and TRBJ2-3; D gene unclear. V lost 3 bases and J lost 3, with 4 bases in between. This CDR3 has 12 residues. CDR1 and CDR2 from the germline V gene are SGHTA and FQGNSA. The CDR3 DNA reads TGTGCCAGCAGCTTCCTGACAGATACGCAGTATTTT. Protein sequence: CASSFLTDTQYF.

This clonotype was counted only a few times. The V gene is TRBV11-1, the J gene TRBJ2-1; D is unclear. Trimming stripped 6 bases from V and 5 bases from J, with 17 bases between. The CDR3 has 15 residues. The germline V gene encodes CDR1 SGHAT and CDR2 FQDESV (reference sequence). The CDR3 protein is CASSDIGWRDNEQFF. CDR3 bases: TGTGCCAGCAGTGACATTGGTTGGCGCGACAATGAGCAGTTCTTC.

The chain carries TRBV3-1 and TRBJ2-7, with D unclear. The germline V and J ends were trimmed by 4 bases and 4 bases, with 11 bases remaining between them. Germline V lookup: CDR1 LGHDT, CDR2 YNNKEL (reference sequence). This CDR3 contains 13 residues. The CDR3 here is CASSRGFVYEQYF. For the CDR3, the DNA is TGTGCCAGCAGCCGGGGTTTTGTGTACGAGCAGTACTTC.

This clonotype was observed once. The CDR3 sequence is CASSQGSGKRRSSYNEQFF. The CDR3 nucleotides are TGTGCCAGCAGCCAAGGATCGGGGAAGCGGAGGAGCTCCTACAATGAGCAGTTCTTC. V and J are TRBV4-2 and TRBJ2-1; a weak D match, TRBD2 (5 bases). Between the trimmed V and J ends, which lost 1 base and 0 bases, there was a span of 19 bases. This CDR3 has 19 residues. Per germline, CDR1 LGHNA and CDR2 YNFKEQ.

The chain is built from TRBV29-1 and TRBJ2-7; D is tentatively TRBD1 or TRBD2 (5 bases each). Germline values: CDR1 SQVTM, CDR2 ANQGSEA. The length of the CDR3 is 12 residues. Trimming left V 7 bases short and J 7 bases short, with 17 bases between. The CDR3 spells CSARREPDEQYF. In DNA form, the CDR3 reads TGCAGCGCGCGCAGGGAGCCTGATGAGCAGTACTTC.

This chain uses TRBV7-2 with TRBJ2-7; no clear D. Trimming shortened V by 11 bases and J by 0 bases, and 26 bases separated the two germline ends. CDR1 and CDR2 from the germline V gene are SGHTA and FQGNSA. The CDR3 is 17 residues long. The CDR3, as DNA: TGTGCCCAGGAATTGGTTTTGAGAAACTCCCTCTCCTACGAGCAGTACTTC. It encodes CAQELVLRNSLSYEQYF.

This clonotype was counted between two and nine times. The chain uses TRBV6-6 and TRBJ2-5, with TRBD1 matching 10 bases. Germline loops: CDR1 MNHNY, CDR2 SVGAGI (reference sequence). This CDR3 contains 15 residues. V shed 2 bases and J 4 bases; nucleotides not matched to a gene: 4. The CDR3 loop reads CASSYQGTGAETQYF. The CDR3 nucleotides read TGTGCCAGCAGTTACCAGGGGACAGGGGCAGAGACCCAGTACTTC.

The chain is built from TRBV29-1 and TRBJ2-7; D is uncertain. The V and J ends lost 3 bases and 4 bases respectively, with 10 bases between them. The CDR3 sequence is 12 residues long. Germline CDR1 SQVTM, CDR2 ANQGSEA. The CDR3 DNA is TGCAGCGTTGAGGGCAGGCGGTACGAGCAGTACTTC. This translates into CSVEGRRYEQYF.

The chain couples TRBV4-2 to TRBJ1-3; D remains ambiguous. This CDR3 contains 12 residues. The ends were cut back, 2 bases at V and 3 bases at J, with 2 bases in the middle. Germline CDR1 and CDR2: LGHNA and YNFKEQ. The CDR3 here is CASSQSGNTIYF. In nucleotides, the CDR3 is TGTGCCAGCAGCCAAAGTGGAAACACCATATATTTT.

CDR3: CAWSKRDSYEQYF. In DNA form, the CDR3 reads TGTGCCTGGAGTAAGCGGGACAGCTACGAGCAGTACTTC. V is TRBV30 and J is TRBJ2-7, with D possibly being TRBD1 or TRBD2 (7 bases each). The CDR3 is 13 amino acids. V was trimmed by 2 bases and J by 3 bases, leaving 11 bases between them. The germline gives CDR1 GTSNPN, CDR2 SVGIG (reference sequence).

With regard to this clonotype: A junction end diverges from the germline sequence, so it may reflect a read error. This chain links TRBV25-1 with TRBJ2-1; 8 nucleotides align to TRBD1. The CDR3 has 16 amino acids. The germline CDR1 and CDR2 sequences are MGHDK and SYGVNS. The CDR3 protein is CASSEPRAGGYKEQFF. CDR3 bases: TGTGCCAGCAGTGAACCACGGGCAGGGGGCTACAAGGAGCAGTTCTTC.

The chain uses TRBV6-5 and TRBJ2-4; TRBD2 is a possible D gene (6 bases). The J call is uncertain, as TRBJ2-7 better fits the DNA end. The CDR3 has 15 residues. In germline, CDR1 is MNHEY, CDR2 SVGAGI. For the CDR3, the DNA is TGTGCCAGCAGTTATTTACTAGCAAGCGCCTACGAGCAGTACTTC. Translation gives CASSYLLASAYEQYF.

The J gene is TRBJ2-2, the V gene TRBV2, with 9 bases lining up with TRBD1. Germline V gene sequence: CDR1 SNHLY, CDR2 FYNNEI. This CDR3 is 13 amino acids long. With V trimmed by 4 bases and J by 7 bases, 1 base remained unmatched. CDR3 amino acids: CASSGQGDGELFF. The CDR3 coding sequence is TGTGCCAGCAGTGGACAGGGGGACGGGGAGCTGTTTTTT.

This chain joins TRBV28 and TRBJ2-7, with 8 bases aligning to TRBD1. With V trimmed by 6 bases and J by 2 bases, 9 bases remained unmatched. This CDR3 has 15 amino acids. Germline V gene sequence: CDR1 MDHEN, CDR2 SYDVKM. CDR3 coding DNA: TGTGCCAGCAGCTCCTCGGGACAGGTTCCCTACGAGCAGTACTTC. Encoded protein: CASSSSGQVPYEQYF.

V is TRBV7-2 and J is TRBJ2-1; 10 nucleotides line up with TRBD2. The CDR3 has 19 residues. J lost 4 bases, V lost 1 base, and 13 bases had no gene match. Germline values: CDR1 SGHTA, CDR2 FQGNSA. CDR3 in amino acids: CASSLVPSGRTRQYNEQFF. CDR3 sequence (DNA): TGTGCCAGCAGCTTAGTGCCTAGCGGGAGAACACGCCAATACAATGAGCAGTTCTTC.